This T cell receptor (beta chain) is drawn from a study of chemoradiotherapy in HPV16-positive cancers. General study points: Better recurrence-free survival went with HPV-responsive T-cell expansion in HPV16-positive patients.

This clone occurred a few times. Antigen unknown. The CDR3 loop spans 15 amino acids. V was clipped by 3 bases and J by 6 bases, with 15 bases between them. Germline V gene lookup returns CDR1 LNHDA and CDR2 SQIVND (reference sequence). Profiling relied on immunoSEQ multiplex PCR, and the TCRdb table lists in-frame clones only, not all of them. The repertoire holds roughly 40,000 clones, with about 77% as singletons. The sample was blood, taken from a patient who underwent chemoradiotherapy. This sequence was found in a human donor with HPV-associated anogenital cancer. J is TRBJ1-5 and V is TRBV19; maybe TRBD1 (6 bases). The CDR3 coding sequence is TGTGCCAGTAGTATCTGGGGGCCGGACAGTCAGCCCCAGCATTTT. Translation gives CASSIWGPDSQPQHF.